This T cell receptor beta chain is drawn from a study of cytotoxic CD8 clonotypes in ibrutinib-treated CLL. With sequencing, the targeted depth ranged from 1 in 200,000 to 1 in 1 million T cells. The table came from immunoSEQ multiplex PCR; TCRdb's copy has only in-frame clones and leaves some out. In the table there are more than 200,000 clones, 70% of which are singletons. This CDR3 is 17 amino acids long. Germline lookup yields CDR1 SGHRS and CDR2 YFSETQ. V trimming: 4 bases; J trimming: 6 bases; junction bases outside the gene matches: 14. The study's findings and limits: Shared public clonotypes were rare, and on treatment they either got smaller or stayed the same.

Cryopreserved PBMCs yielded approximately 2 micrograms of genomic DNA for TCR beta libraries. Concerning this clone itself: What it binds is unknown.

The source is a human donor with chronic lymphocytic leukemia. Specimen: PBMCs, collected after 12 months of ibrutinib treatment. This chain uses TRBV5-1 with TRBJ2-3; TRBD2 matches at 10 bases. The DNA for the CDR3 is TGCGCCAGCAGCCCTAATTTAAGAGCGGGGGGGCCTGATACGCAGTATTTT. Its translation is CASSPNLRAGGPDTQYF.